Sequencing of this TCR beta chain was carried out in a study of T cell responses to AZD1222 COVID-19 vaccine. Trimming took off 1 base at V and 0 bases at J, with 9 bases between the two ends. CDR3 length equals 16 residues. Per the germline V gene, CDR1 is SGHAT and CDR2 is FQNNGV. This clone was seen a few times. Repertoires were generated with immunoSEQ multiplex PCR, while TCRdb's copy carries only in-frame clones and drops some. The table records about 79,000 clones, about 91% of them present only once. This TCR was recovered from an adult in good health. Sample: peripheral blood, taken on day 0 of MenACWY control vaccination. The chain couples TRBV11-2 to TRBJ2-2; no clear D. CDR3 region: CASSLAALANTGELFF. As DNA, the CDR3 is TGTGCCAGCAGCTTAGCTGCCCTCGCGAACACCGGGGAGCTGTTTTTT.